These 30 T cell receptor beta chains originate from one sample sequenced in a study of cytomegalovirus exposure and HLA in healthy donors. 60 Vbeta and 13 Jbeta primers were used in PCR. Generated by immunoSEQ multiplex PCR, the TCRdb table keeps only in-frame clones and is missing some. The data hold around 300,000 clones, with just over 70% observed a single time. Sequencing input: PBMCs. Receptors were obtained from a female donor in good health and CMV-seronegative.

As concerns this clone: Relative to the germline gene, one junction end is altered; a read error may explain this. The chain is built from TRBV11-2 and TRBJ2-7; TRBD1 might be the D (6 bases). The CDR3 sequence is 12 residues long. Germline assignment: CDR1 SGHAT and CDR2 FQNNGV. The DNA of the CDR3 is TGTGCCAGCAGCCCAAAGGGCTGGGGGCTGGACTTC. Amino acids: CASSPKGWGLDF.

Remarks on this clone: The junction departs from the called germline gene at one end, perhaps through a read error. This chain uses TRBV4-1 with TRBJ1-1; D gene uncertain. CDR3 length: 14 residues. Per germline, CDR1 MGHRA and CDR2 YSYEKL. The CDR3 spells CASSQAAANSEAFF. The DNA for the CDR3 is TGCGCCAGCAGCCAAGCGGCCGCAAACAGTGAAGCTTTCTTT.

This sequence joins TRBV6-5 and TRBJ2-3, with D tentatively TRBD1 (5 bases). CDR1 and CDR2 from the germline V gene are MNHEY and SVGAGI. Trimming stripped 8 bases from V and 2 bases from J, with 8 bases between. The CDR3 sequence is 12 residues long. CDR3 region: CASQGFTDTQYF. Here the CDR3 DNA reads TGTGCCAGCCAGGGTTTCACAGATACGCAGTATTTT.

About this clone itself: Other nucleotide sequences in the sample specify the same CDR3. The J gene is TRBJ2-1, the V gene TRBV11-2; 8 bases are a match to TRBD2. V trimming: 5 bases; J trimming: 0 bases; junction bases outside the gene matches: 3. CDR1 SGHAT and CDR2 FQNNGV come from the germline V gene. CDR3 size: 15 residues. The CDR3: CASSPSGSSYNEQFF. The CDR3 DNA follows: TGTGCCAGCAGCCCCAGCGGGAGCTCCTACAATGAGCAGTTCTTC.

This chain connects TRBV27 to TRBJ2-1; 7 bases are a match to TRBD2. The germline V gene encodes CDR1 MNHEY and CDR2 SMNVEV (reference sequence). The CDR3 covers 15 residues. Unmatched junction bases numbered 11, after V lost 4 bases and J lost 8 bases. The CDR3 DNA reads TGTGCCAGCAGTTACCGACTAGCTCCCTCGTATGAGCAGTTCTTC. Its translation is CASSYRLAPSYEQFF.

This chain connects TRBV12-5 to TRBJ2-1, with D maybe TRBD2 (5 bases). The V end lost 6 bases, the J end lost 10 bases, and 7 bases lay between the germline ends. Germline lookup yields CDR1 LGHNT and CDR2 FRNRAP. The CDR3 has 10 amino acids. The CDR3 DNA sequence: TGTGCTAGTGGACCGGGAGAGCAGTTCTTC. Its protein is CASGPGEQFF.

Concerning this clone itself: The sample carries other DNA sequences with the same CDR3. CDR3: CASSLRGNEQFF. The CDR3 DNA follows: TGTGCCAGCAGTTTAAGAGGGAATGAGCAGTTCTTC. This chain links TRBV27 with TRBJ2-1; TRBD2 might be the D (5 bases). CDR1 and CDR2 (germline): MNHEY, SMNVEV (reference sequence). V gave up 2 bases and J gave up 7 bases, with 6 bases separating them. This CDR3 contains 12 residues.

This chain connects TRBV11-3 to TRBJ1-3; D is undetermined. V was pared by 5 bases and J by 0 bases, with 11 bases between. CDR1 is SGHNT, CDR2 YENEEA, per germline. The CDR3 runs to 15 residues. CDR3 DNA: TGTGCCAGCAGCAAGCGCGGGATCTCTGGAAACACCATATATTTT. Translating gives CASSKRGISGNTIYF.

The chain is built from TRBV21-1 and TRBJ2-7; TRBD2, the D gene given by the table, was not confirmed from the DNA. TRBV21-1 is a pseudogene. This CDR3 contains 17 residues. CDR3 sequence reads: CASNAGTSGRAWYEQYF. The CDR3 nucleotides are TGTGCCAGCAACGCCGGGACTAGCGGGAGGGCCTGGTACGAGCAGTACTTC.

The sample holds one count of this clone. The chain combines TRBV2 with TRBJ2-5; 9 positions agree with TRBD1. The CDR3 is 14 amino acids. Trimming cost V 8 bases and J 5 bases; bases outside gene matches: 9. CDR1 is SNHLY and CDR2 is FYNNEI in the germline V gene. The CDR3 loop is CASPNRGLGETQYF. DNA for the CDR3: TGTGCCAGCCCAAACAGGGGGCTTGGTGAGACCCAGTACTTC.

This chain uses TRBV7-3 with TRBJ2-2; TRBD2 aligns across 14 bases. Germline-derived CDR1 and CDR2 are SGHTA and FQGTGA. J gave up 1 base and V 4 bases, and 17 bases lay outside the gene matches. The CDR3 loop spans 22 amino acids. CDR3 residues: CASSSLLPPPTSGRGNTGELFF. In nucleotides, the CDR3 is TGTGCCAGCAGCTCACTCCTCCCCCCCCCGACTAGCGGGAGGGGGAACACCGGGGAGCTGTTTTTT.

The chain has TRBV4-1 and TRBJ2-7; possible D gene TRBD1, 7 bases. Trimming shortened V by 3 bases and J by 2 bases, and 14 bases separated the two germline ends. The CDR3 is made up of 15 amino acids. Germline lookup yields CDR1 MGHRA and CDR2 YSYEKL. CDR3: CASSQLGGQTYEQYF. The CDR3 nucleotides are TGCGCCAGCAGCCAGCTGGGGGGACAGACCTACGAGCAGTACTTC.

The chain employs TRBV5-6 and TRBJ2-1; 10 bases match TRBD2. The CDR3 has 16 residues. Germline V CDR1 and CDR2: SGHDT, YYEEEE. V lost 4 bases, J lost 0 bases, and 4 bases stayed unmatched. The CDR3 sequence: CASSARLAGSYNEQFF. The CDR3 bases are TGTGCCAGCAGCGCCCGACTAGCGGGCTCCTACAATGAGCAGTTCTTC.

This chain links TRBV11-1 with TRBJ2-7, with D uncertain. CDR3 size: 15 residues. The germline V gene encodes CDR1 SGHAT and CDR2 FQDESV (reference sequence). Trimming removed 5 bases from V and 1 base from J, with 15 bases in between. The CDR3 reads CASSPSPRFSYEQYF. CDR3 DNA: TGTGCCAGCAGCCCCTCCCCGCGGTTTTCCTACGAGCAGTACTTC.

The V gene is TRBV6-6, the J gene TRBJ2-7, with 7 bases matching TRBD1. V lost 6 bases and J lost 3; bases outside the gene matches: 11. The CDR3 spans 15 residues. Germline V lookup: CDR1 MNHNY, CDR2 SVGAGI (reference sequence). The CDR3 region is CASSSPDRVLYEQYF. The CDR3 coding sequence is TGTGCCAGCAGCTCACCCGACAGGGTCCTCTACGAGCAGTACTTC.

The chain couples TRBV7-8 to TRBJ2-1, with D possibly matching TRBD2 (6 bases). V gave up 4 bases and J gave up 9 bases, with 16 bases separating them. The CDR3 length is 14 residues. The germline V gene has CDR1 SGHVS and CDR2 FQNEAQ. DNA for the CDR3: TGTGCCAGCAGCTGGTCGGGGGAGTATTTTGAGCAGTTCTTC. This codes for CASSWSGEYFEQFF.

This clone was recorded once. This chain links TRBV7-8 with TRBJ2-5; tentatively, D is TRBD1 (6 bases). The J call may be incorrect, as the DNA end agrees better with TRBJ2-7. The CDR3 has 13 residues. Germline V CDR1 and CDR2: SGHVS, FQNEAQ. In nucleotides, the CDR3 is TGTGCCAGCAGTCCACCACAGGGTTACGAGCAGTACTTC. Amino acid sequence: CASSPPQGYEQYF.

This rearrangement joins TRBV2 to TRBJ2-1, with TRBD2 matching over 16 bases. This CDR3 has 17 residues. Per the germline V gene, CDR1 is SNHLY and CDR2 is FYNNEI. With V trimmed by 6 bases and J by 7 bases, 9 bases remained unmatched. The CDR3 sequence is CASRTDQGLAGGNEQFF. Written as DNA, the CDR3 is TGTGCCAGCAGGACGGACCAGGGACTAGCGGGAGGGAATGAGCAGTTCTTC.

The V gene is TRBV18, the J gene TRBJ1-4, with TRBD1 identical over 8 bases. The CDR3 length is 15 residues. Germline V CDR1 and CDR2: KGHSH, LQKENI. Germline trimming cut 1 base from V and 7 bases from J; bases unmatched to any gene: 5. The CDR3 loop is CASSPRGQAVEKLFF. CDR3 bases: TGTGCCAGCTCACCACGGGGACAGGCGGTTGAAAAACTGTTTTTT.

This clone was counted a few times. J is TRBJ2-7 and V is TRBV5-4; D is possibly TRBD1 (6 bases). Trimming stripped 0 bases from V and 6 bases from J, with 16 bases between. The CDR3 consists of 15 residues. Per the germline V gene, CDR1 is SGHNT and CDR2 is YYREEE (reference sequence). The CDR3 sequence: CASSLVGALRSEQYF. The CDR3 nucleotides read TGTGCCAGCAGCTTGGTGGGGGCTTTGAGATCCGAGCAGTACTTC.

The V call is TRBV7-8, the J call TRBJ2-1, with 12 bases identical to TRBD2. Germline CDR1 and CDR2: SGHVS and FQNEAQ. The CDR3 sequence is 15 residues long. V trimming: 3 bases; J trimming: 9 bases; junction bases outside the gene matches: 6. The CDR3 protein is CASSFLAGGPLEQFF. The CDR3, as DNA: TGTGCCAGCAGCTTTCTAGCGGGAGGGCCTCTTGAGCAGTTCTTC.

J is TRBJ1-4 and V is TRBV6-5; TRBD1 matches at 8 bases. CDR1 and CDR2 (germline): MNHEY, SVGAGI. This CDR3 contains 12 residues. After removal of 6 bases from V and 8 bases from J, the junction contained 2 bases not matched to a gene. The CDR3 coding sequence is TGTGCCAGCAGCCGGGACAGGGAAAAACTGTTTTTT. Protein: CASSRDREKLFF.

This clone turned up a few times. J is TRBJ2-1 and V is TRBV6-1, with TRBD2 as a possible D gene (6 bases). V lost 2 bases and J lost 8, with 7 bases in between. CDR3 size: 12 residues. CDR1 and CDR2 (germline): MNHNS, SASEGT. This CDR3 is CASSEWEDEQFF. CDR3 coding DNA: TGTGCCAGCAGTGAATGGGAGGATGAGCAGTTCTTC.

CDR3 coding DNA: TGTGCCAGCAGCCAAGCCCCGCAGGGAGGCCACTCCTACGAGCAGTACTTC. It encodes CASSQAPQGGHSYEQYF. The chain links TRBV4-2 to TRBJ2-7; a possible D gene is TRBD2 (6 bases). The CDR3 runs to 17 residues. The germline V gene has CDR1 LGHNA and CDR2 YNFKEQ. The germline V and J ends were trimmed by 1 base and 0 bases, with 16 bases remaining between them.

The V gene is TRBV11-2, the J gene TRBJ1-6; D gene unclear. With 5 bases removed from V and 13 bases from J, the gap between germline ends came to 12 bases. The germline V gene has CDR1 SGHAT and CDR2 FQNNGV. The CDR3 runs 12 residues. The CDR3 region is CASSQGVAPLHF. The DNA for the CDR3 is TGTGCCAGCAGCCAAGGAGTGGCGCCCCTCCACTTT.

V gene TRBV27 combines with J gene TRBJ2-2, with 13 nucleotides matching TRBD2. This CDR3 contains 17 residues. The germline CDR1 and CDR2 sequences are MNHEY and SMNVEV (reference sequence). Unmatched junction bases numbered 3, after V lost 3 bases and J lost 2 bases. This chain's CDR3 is CASSFTSGRDNTGELFF. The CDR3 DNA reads TGTGCCAGCAGTTTTACTAGCGGGAGGGATAACACCGGGGAGCTGTTTTTT.

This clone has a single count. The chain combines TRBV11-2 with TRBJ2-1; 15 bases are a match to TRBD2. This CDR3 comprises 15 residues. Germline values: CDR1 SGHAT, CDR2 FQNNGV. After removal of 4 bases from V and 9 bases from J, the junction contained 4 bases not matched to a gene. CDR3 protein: CASSSGLAGGGEQFF. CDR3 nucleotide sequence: TGTGCCAGCAGCTCGGGACTAGCGGGAGGTGGTGAGCAGTTCTTC.

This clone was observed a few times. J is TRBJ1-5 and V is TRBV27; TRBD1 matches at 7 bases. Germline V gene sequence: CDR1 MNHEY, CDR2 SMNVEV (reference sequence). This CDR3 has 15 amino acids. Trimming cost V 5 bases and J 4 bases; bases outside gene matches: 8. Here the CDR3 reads CASSITGDWNQPQHF. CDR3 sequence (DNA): TGTGCCAGCAGTATAACAGGGGATTGGAATCAGCCCCAGCATTTT.

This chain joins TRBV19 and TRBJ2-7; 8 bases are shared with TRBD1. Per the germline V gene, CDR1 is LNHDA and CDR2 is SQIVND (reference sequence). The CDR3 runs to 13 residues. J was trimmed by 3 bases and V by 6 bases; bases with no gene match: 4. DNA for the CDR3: TGTGCCAGTAGAGCGGACAGGGACTACGAGCAGTACTTC. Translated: CASRADRDYEQYF.

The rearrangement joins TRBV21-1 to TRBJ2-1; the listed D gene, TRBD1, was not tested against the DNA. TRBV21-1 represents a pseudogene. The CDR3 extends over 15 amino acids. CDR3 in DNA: TGTGCCAGCAGCAAAGGGGCTGTACACTACAATGAGCAGTTCTTC. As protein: CASSKGAVHYNEQFF.